The sequence of this T cell receptor beta chain was determined in a study of T cells in Graves' hyperthyroidism and ophthalmopathy. Study-wide results and limits: Most clonotypes expanded in thyroid above 0.001 were likewise present in blood. From stable hyperthyroidism, ophthalmopathy was set apart by a 13 V-J model. The model's output predicted ophthalmopathy at a median of about 6.5 months prior to onset.

Patients were excluded because of uncontrolled infection, other autoimmune disease, pregnancy or lactation. Germline V gene lookup returns CDR1 DFQATT and CDR2 SNEGSKA (reference sequence). This CDR3 has 13 residues. V shed 7 bases and J shed 5 bases, with 17 bases lying between them. Only a few counts were recorded for this clonotype. Its antigen remains unknown. It was RNA transcripts that yielded the amplified TCR beta CDR3 regions. RT-PCR in the first round (using the HTBI primer set) targeted the TCR CDR3. TCRdb re-called the multiplex PCR reads through MiXCR, storing one row per CDR3 protein. Altogether roughly 580,000 distinct CDR3 sequences are present, more than 45% being singletons, with the ten largest covering nearly 8.5%.

V gene TRBV20-1 combines with J gene TRBJ1-1; maybe TRBD1 (5 bases). Input material: peripheral blood or thyroid tissue (not recorded which). The clonotype comes from a woman younger than 30 with Graves' hyperthyroidism. The CDR3: CSEYQQGVTEAFF. For the CDR3, the DNA is TGCAGTGAGTACCAGCAGGGAGTGACTGAAGCTTTCTTT.